This is a list of T cell receptor beta chains from one sample in a study of early T cells in non-severe SARS-CoV-2 infection. One entry per CDR3 protein results from TCRdb running MiXCR on the 5' RACE reads. The profile shows 40,000 to 65,000 distinct CDR3 sequences, 8% of them singletons. Sequencing was carried out using whole blood. These receptors originate from an adult who was a healthcare worker with PCR-confirmed SARS-CoV-2 infection or an uninfected control (not recorded which). The CDR3 runs from the conserved cysteine through the conserved F or W. A D gene is named only where the DNA matches it firmly. A row's size may be missing; if present it is once, few, many or a size class.

clone size,V gene,D gene,J gene,CDR3 DNA,CDR3 protein
NA,TRBV29-1,NA,TRBJ2-7,TGCAGCGTTGAATCGGATACCTCCCCGGGGGAGCAGTACTTC,CSVESDTSPGEQYF
many,TRBV11-2,NA,TRBJ2-2,TGTGCCAGCAGCTTACGGGGGGCGATCACCGGGGAGCTGTTTTTT,CASSLRGAITGELFF
many,TRBV6-6,TRBD1,TRBJ2-4,TGTGCCAGCAGTTACCCCCAGGGGGCTGGCAAAAACATTCAGTACTTC,CASSYPQGAGKNIQYF
many,TRBV29-1,NA,TRBJ1-3,TGCAGCGTTGTTTCAGGGTCTGGAAACACCATATATTTT,CSVVSGSGNTIYF
few,TRBV5-1,NA,TRBJ2-7,TGCGCCAGCAGCCCCGGGACACCTACCTACGAGCAGTACTTC,CASSPGTPTYEQYF
NA,TRBV9,NA,TRBJ2-1,TGTGCCAGCAACCGGGACTCCTACAATGAGCAGTTCTTC,CASNRDSYNEQFF
many,TRBV7-3,TRBD2,TRBJ2-2,TGTGCCAGCAGCCCCGATCTCCCGGGACTAGTGCCCGGGGAGCTGTTTTTT,CASSPDLPGLVPGELFF
NA,TRBV4-3,NA,TRBJ2-7,TGCGCCAGCAGTCCAGGGACTCTGAGCTCCTACGAGCAGTACTTC,CASSPGTLSSYEQYF
many,TRBV5-1,NA,TRBJ2-3,TGCGCCAGCAGCTTGGGCGGGATGGCGCAGTATTTT,CASSLGGMAQYF
few,TRBV24-1,TRBD1,TRBJ1-4,TGTGCCACCAGTGACTGGACAGGGGTTGGAGAAAAACTGTTTTTT,CATSDWTGVGEKLFF
many,TRBV28,TRBD1,TRBJ2-7,TGTGCCAGCAGTTTTCCTACTTCAAGACAGGGACAATACGAGCAGTACTTC,CASSFPTSRQGQYEQYF
NA,TRBV19,NA,TRBJ2-3,TGTGCCAGTAGTACTCAAGGACCGCAGTATTTT,CASSTQGPQYF
many,TRBV7-6,NA,TRBJ1-1,TGTGCCAGCAGTCGCGAATTGTCGAACACTGAAGCTTTCTTT,CASSRELSNTEAFF
few,TRBV28,TRBD1,TRBJ1-4,TGTGCCAGCAGTCCTCGTTACGGGACAGTCTACGAAAAACTGTTTTTT,CASSPRYGTVYEKLFF
many,TRBV6-1,TRBD2,TRBJ2-1,TGTGCCAGCAGACAGATAGCGGGTTTAAACTCCTACAATGAGCAGTTCTTC,CASRQIAGLNSYNEQFF
NA,TRBV7-9,NA,TRBJ2-7,TGTGCCAGCAGCTTAGTCCTAGGGTCCTCCTACGAGCAGTACTTC,CASSLVLGSSYEQYF
NA,TRBV11-2,TRBD1,TRBJ1-2,TGTGCCAGCAGCCTCCAACCGGGACAGACGCCTTATGGCTACACCTTC,CASSLQPGQTPYGYTF
many,TRBV25-1,NA,TRBJ2-5,TGTGCCAGCAGTCCCCTTGGGGGTCAAGAGACCCAGTACTTC,CASSPLGGQETQYF